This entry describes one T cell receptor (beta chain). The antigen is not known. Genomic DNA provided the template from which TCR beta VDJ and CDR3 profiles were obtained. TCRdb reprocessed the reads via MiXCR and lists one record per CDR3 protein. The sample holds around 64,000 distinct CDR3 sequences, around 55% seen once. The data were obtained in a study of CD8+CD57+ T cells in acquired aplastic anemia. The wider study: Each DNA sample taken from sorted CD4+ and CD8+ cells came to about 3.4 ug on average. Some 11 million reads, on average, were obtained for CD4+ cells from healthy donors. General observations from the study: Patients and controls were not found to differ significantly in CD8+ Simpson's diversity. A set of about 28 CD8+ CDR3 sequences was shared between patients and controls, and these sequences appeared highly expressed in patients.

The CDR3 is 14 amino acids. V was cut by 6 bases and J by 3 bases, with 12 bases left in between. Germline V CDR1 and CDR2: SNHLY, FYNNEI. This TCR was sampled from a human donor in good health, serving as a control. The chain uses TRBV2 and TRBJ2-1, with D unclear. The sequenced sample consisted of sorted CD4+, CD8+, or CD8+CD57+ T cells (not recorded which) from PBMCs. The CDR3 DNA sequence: TGTGCCAGCAGAAGTTCGGGCGACTACAATGAGCAGTTCTTC. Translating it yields CASRSSGDYNEQFF.